One sample yielded the 22 T cell receptor beta chains listed below, sequenced in a study of cytomegalovirus exposure and HLA in healthy donors. Researchers ran the PCR with 60 Vbeta and 13 Jbeta primers. The method was immunoSEQ multiplex PCR; TCRdb's version includes in-frame clones alone and lacks a portion of them. Counted here are fewer than 150,000 clones, around 74% occurring once; the ten biggest clones make up 3.1%. The specimen was PBMCs. Receptors originate from a man aged 25-45 years in good health and CMV-seronegative.

This chain connects TRBV19 to TRBJ1-2; TRBD1 matches at 7 bases. J lost 4 bases, V lost 6 bases, and 5 bases had no gene match. This CDR3 region has 13 residues. Germline loops: CDR1 LNHDA, CDR2 SQIVND (reference sequence). The CDR3 sequence is CASSATGTYGYTF. DNA of the CDR3: TGTGCCAGTAGCGCGACAGGGACCTATGGCTACACCTTC.

The V call is TRBV30, the J call TRBJ1-1, with D perhaps matching TRBD1 (6 bases). The CDR3 length is 13 residues. CDR1 and CDR2 from the germline V gene are GTSNPN and SVGIG (reference sequence). Trimming left V 1 base short and J 5 bases short, with 11 bases between. CDR3 in amino acids: CAWSGSRGTEAFF. The DNA for the CDR3 is TGTGCCTGGAGTGGGAGCAGGGGAACTGAAGCTTTCTTT. Full variable domain (rest looked up from reference TRBV30 and TRBJ1-1): SQTIHQWPATLVQPVGSPLSLECTVEGTSNPNLYWYRQAAGRGLQLLFYSVGIGQISSEVPQNLSASRPQDRQFILSSKKLLLSDSGFYLCAWSGSRGTEAFFGQGTRLTVV.

The rearrangement links TRBV28 to TRBJ1-5; D is unresolved. The CDR3 covers 13 residues. Germline CDR1 and CDR2: MDHEN and SYDVKM. V was pared by 11 bases and J by 3 bases, with 14 bases between. The CDR3 DNA is TGTGCCCATGGTCGGGGAGTCAATCAGCCCCAGCATTTT. The encoded protein is CAHGRGVNQPQHF. The full variable domain, rest sourced from reference TRBV28 and TRBJ1-5, is DVKVTQSSRYLVKRTGEKVFLECVQDMDHENMFWYRQDPGLGLRLIYFSYDVKMKEKGDIPEGYSVSREKKERFSLILESASTNQTSMYLCAHGRGVNQPQHFGDGTRLSIL.

This sequence joins TRBV6-5 and TRBJ2-3, with 9 bases fitting TRBD2. The J segment lost 2 bases and the V segment lost 6 bases, leaving 6 bases of the junction unmatched. This CDR3 spans 15 amino acids. CDR1 and CDR2 (germline): MNHEY, SVGAGI. CDR3 bases: TGTGCCAGCAGACACTCTAGCGGGAACACAGATACGCAGTATTTT. Protein sequence: CASRHSSGNTDTQYF.

The chain uses TRBV11-1 and TRBJ1-1; TRBD1 matches at 7 bases. Germline CDR1 is SGHAT and CDR2 is FQDESV (reference sequence). The V and J ends lost 2 bases and 1 base, in that order; junction bases with no gene match: 7. This CDR3 comprises 16 residues. The CDR3 DNA reads as TGTGCCAGCAGCTTAATAGGACAGGAATCGAACACTGAAGCTTTCTTT. Translating it yields CASSLIGQESNTEAFF.

This rearrangement joins TRBV9 to TRBJ2-7; 9 nucleotides align to TRBD1. In germline, CDR1 is SGDLS, CDR2 YYNGEE. The V and J ends lost 4 bases and 6 bases, in that order; junction bases with no gene match: 11. The CDR3 contains 15 residues. The CDR3 bases are TGTGCCAGCAGCACTTCGGGACAGGGCAATTCCGAGCAGTACTTC. Its protein is CASSTSGQGNSEQYF.

The chain employs TRBV6-5 and TRBJ2-3; 9 positions match TRBD1. The length of the CDR3 is 15 residues. The V segment lost 5 bases and the J segment 7 bases; nucleotides outside the gene matches: 10. Germline V gene data show CDR1 as MNHEY and CDR2 as SVGAGI. The CDR3: CASSTGTGFFNTQYF. The CDR3 DNA reads as TGTGCCAGCAGTACGGGGACAGGGTTCTTTAATACGCAGTATTTT.

The chain couples TRBV30 to TRBJ2-7; 14 bases fit TRBD2. The germline V gene encodes CDR1 GTSNPN and CDR2 SVGIG (reference sequence). Trimming cost V 4 bases and J 5 bases; bases outside gene matches: 4. The CDR3 spans 14 residues. CDR3 region: CAWTTSGGADEQYF. The CDR3, as DNA: TGTGCCTGGACGACTAGCGGGGGGGCCGACGAGCAGTACTTC.

Comment on this clone: One end of the junction is discordant with germline, which a read error may explain. The rearrangement links TRBV6-1 to TRBJ1-4, with TRBD1 matching over 9 bases. The CDR3 runs to 12 residues. Germline CDR1 and CDR2: MNHNS and SASEGT. CDR3 in amino acids: CASSETGQGRVF. The DNA for the CDR3 is TGTGCCAGCAGTGAAACAGGACAGGGGCGGGTTTTT.

The rearrangement uses TRBV28 and TRBJ2-7, with 11 bases aligning to TRBD2. V lost 4 bases to trimming and J lost 1 base; unmatched junction nucleotides: 6. The CDR3 runs to 16 residues. CDR1 and CDR2 (germline): MDHEN, SYDVKM. The CDR3 region has the DNA TGTGCCAGCAGTTCCCCTCTAGCGGGAGGTTCCTACGAGCAGTACTTC. Protein sequence: CASSSPLAGGSYEQYF. Together with reference TRBV28 and TRBJ2-7, the CDR3 gives the full variable domain: DVKVTQSSRYLVKRTGEKVFLECVQDMDHENMFWYRQDPGLGLRLIYFSYDVKMKEKGDIPEGYSVSREKKERFSLILESASTNQTSMYLCASSSPLAGGSYEQYFGPGTRLTVT.

DNA of the CDR3: TGTGCCTGGATGATGGCGGGGATGAACACCGGGGAGCTGTTTTTT. Translated, it gives CAWMMAGMNTGELFF. This chain connects TRBV30 to TRBJ2-2; D is possibly TRBD2 (6 bases). From germline, CDR1 is GTSNPN and CDR2 SVGIG (reference sequence). V was trimmed by 4 bases and J by 1 base, leaving 13 bases between them. This CDR3 is built from 15 residues.

The V and J genes are TRBV6-1 and TRBJ2-7; tentative D call: TRBD1 (6 bases). Trimming took 2 bases from V and 0 from J, leaving 11 bases between them. CDR1 is MNHNS, CDR2 SASEGT, per germline. The CDR3 has 15 amino acids. CDR3 sequence reads: CASSEPGAPSYEQYF. The CDR3 bases are TGTGCCAGCAGTGAACCAGGGGCCCCCTCCTACGAGCAGTACTTC.

The chain employs TRBV10-1 and TRBJ2-7; 9 bases map to TRBD1. V dropped 10 bases and J dropped 2; count of bases not matched to a gene: 21. This CDR3 spans 18 amino acids. Germline-derived CDR1 and CDR2 are WNHNN and SYGVQD (reference sequence). The CDR3 is CATIARDRVHLSTYEQYF. Written as DNA, the CDR3 is TGCGCCACCATCGCCCGGGACAGGGTTCATTTGTCCACCTACGAGCAGTACTTC.

The sample holds a few counts of this clone. The V call is TRBV29-1, the J call TRBJ2-2; 8 nucleotides agree with TRBD1. The CDR3 consists of 15 residues. The V and J ends lost 1 base and 4 bases, in that order; junction bases with no gene match: 5. Germline V gene data show CDR1 as SQVTM and CDR2 as ANQGSEA. The DNA of the CDR3 is TGCAGCGTTGAAGGGACAGGGCATTCCACCGGGGAGCTGTTTTTT. This gives the protein CSVEGTGHSTGELFF.

This clone was recorded once. V gene TRBV5-1 combines with J gene TRBJ1-3; 7 bases line up with TRBD1. V dropped 4 bases and J dropped 2; count of bases not matched to a gene: 9. Germline values: CDR1 SGHRS, CDR2 YFSETQ. The CDR3 loop spans 16 amino acids. The CDR3 bases are TGCGCCAGCAGCCAACAGGGGCCTTCGACTGGAAACACCATATATTTT. Its protein product is CASSQQGPSTGNTIYF. Complete variable domain (other parts from reference TRBV5-1 and TRBJ1-3): KAGVTQTPRYLIKTRGQQVTLSCSPISGHRSVSWYQQTPGQGLQFLFEYFSETQRNKGNFPGRFSGRQFSNSRSEMNVSTLELGDSALYLCASSQQGPSTGNTIYFGEGSWLTVV.

J is TRBJ2-7 and V is TRBV2; D is possibly TRBD2 (5 bases). The CDR3 is 13 amino acids. V gave up 5 bases and J gave up 3 bases, with 11 bases separating them. CDR1 is SNHLY, CDR2 FYNNEI, per germline. The CDR3 sequence: CASSTDGGYEQYF. The CDR3 DNA follows: TGTGCCAGCAGTACGGACGGAGGCTACGAGCAGTACTTC. Together with reference TRBV2 and TRBJ2-7, the CDR3 gives the full variable domain: EPEVTQTPSHQVTQMGQEVILRCVPISNHLYFYWYRQILGQKVEFLVSFYNNEISEKSEIFDDQFSVERPDGSNFTLKIRSTKLEDSAMYFCASSTDGGYEQYFGPGTRLTVT.

V gene TRBV7-2 combines with J gene TRBJ2-1; TRBD2 matches at 8 bases. CDR1 is SGHTA and CDR2 is FQGNSA in the germline V gene. The CDR3 spans 17 residues. With 2 bases clipped from V and 4 bases from J, the junction kept 10 bases outside the gene matches. The CDR3 is CASSLLGAGVGYNEQFF. The CDR3 DNA reads as TGTGCCAGCAGCTTATTGGGAGCGGGAGTGGGGTACAATGAGCAGTTCTTC.

The CDR3 nucleotides read TGTGCCAGCAGCTTAACATTTAATGAGCAGTTCTTC. As protein: CASSLTFNEQFF. This chain uses TRBV7-8 with TRBJ2-1; no definite D call. The germline V gene encodes CDR1 SGHVS and CDR2 FQNEAQ. The germline V and J ends were trimmed by 2 bases and 7 bases, with 6 bases remaining between them. CDR3 length: 12 amino acids.

The chain combines TRBV19 with TRBJ1-1, with 7 bases lining up with TRBD1. Germline lookup yields CDR1 LNHDA and CDR2 SQIVND (reference sequence). The CDR3 length is 15 residues. The junction had 10 bases not matched to a gene; V was cut back by 5 bases and J by 4 bases. Here the CDR3 DNA reads TGTGCCAGTAGTTTTCCGGTGTCAGGGGGCACTGAAGCTTTCTTT. This translates into CASSFPVSGGTEAFF.

The rearrangement joins TRBV7-3 to TRBJ2-5; 7 bases match TRBD1. The CDR3 loop spans 14 amino acids. Germline assignment: CDR1 SGHTA and CDR2 FQGTGA. The V and J ends lost 1 base and 2 bases, in that order; junction bases with no gene match: 1. The CDR3 loop is CASSLSRGQETQYF. CDR3 DNA sequence: TGTGCCAGCAGCTTAAGCAGGGGGCAAGAGACCCAGTACTTC.

This rearrangement joins TRBV19 to TRBJ1-1, with D hard to call. Germline V lookup: CDR1 LNHDA, CDR2 SQIVND (reference sequence). The CDR3 contains 13 residues. V was cut by 3 bases and J by 11 bases, with 16 bases left in between. The CDR3 loop reads CASSIGRSLEAFF. The CDR3 nucleotides are TGTGCCAGTAGTATTGGTCGCTCTCTCGAGGCTTTCTTT.

The chain employs TRBV7-2 and TRBJ1-6; TRBD1 aligns across 9 bases. V was pared by 6 bases and J by 9 bases, with 9 bases of the junction left unmatched. The CDR3 consists of 15 residues. Germline CDR1 and CDR2: SGHTA and FQGNSA. The CDR3 is CASSSTTGGISPLHF. CDR3 sequence (DNA): TGTGCCAGCAGTTCCACGACAGGGGGTATTTCACCCCTCCACTTT. Full variable domain (missing parts from reference TRBV7-2 and TRBJ1-6): GAGVSQSPSNKVTEKGKDVELRCDPISGHTALYWYRQSLGQGLEFLIYFQGNSAPDKSGLPSDRFSAERTGGSVSTLTIQRTQQEDSAVYLCASSSTTGGISPLHFGNGTRLTVT.